These 27 T cell receptor beta chains were sequenced from one sample in a study of OX40 agonist ivuxolimab in advanced cancers. The protocol was immunoSEQ multiplex PCR, while the TCRdb copy is restricted to in-frame clones and leaves out a portion. The sample holds some 100,000 clones, around four fifths seen once. Sample: CD4+ or CD8+ T cells sorted from blood, taken in a trial of the OX40 agonist ivuxolimab. The source is an adult with an advanced solid tumor such as melanoma, head and neck, liver or kidney cancer.

The V and J genes are TRBV7-4 and TRBJ1-5; D remains ambiguous. The CDR3 contains 15 residues. CDR1 is SGHVT and CDR2 is SQSDAQ in the germline V gene. Trimming shortened V by 1 base and J by 9 bases, and 16 bases separated the two germline ends. The CDR3 bases are TGTGCCAGCAGCTTAGAACGGAGGGCGGGGAGGCCCCAGCATTTT. Protein: CASSLERRAGRPQHF.

In its sample, this clone was seen once. V gene TRBV21-1 combines with J gene TRBJ2-4. TRBV21-1 is a listed pseudogene. The CDR3 has 14 residues. This chain's CDR3 is CASSKAGEGVIQYF. In DNA, the CDR3 is TGTGCCAGCAGCAAAGCCGGGGAAGGGGTCATTCAGTACTTC.

The chain joins TRBV10-1 to TRBJ2-2, with D possibly matching TRBD2 (5 bases). Trimming cost V 7 bases and J 4 bases, with 10 bases left between them. Germline CDR1 WNHNN, CDR2 SYGVQD (reference sequence). CDR3 length equals 13 residues. The chain's CDR3 is CASTSGVTGELFF. The CDR3, as DNA: TGCGCCAGCACCTCCGGGGTCACCGGGGAGCTGTTTTTT.

V is TRBV6-4 and J is TRBJ1-2, with 7 bases lining up with TRBD1. This CDR3 is built from 17 residues. Germline CDR1 MRHNA, CDR2 SNTAGT. The V segment lost 0 bases and the J segment 4 bases; nucleotides outside the gene matches: 11. The CDR3 DNA is TGTGCCAGCAGTGACTCATCTCGGACAGGCGGGACCTATGGCTACACCTTC. This gives the protein CASSDSSRTGGTYGYTF.

The chain is built from TRBV11-2 and TRBJ2-5, with a possible D match to TRBD2 (6 bases). In germline, CDR1 is SGHAT, CDR2 FQNNGV. The CDR3 is 14 amino acids. Trimming stripped 3 bases from V and 3 bases from J, with 11 bases between. The DNA for the CDR3 is TGTGCCAGCAGCTTGGAGGGACGAGAAGAGACCCAGTACTTC. Protein product: CASSLEGREETQYF.

The chain combines TRBV7-6 with TRBJ1-5; unclear D gene. The CDR3 length is 15 residues. CDR1 is SGHVS, CDR2 FNYEAQ, per germline. Trimming took off 5 bases at V and 1 base at J, with 12 bases between the two ends. The DNA of the CDR3 is TGTGCCAGCAGCCCCCAGCTCGGCAGCAATCAGCCCCAGCATTTT. This codes for CASSPQLGSNQPQHF.

This clone has a handful of counts. The V and J genes are TRBV18 and TRBJ2-7, with D unclear. V lost 6 bases and J lost 6, with 15 bases in between. The CDR3 has 13 amino acids. CDR1 is KGHSH, CDR2 LQKENI, per germline. CDR3 sequence reads: CASSRSSETEQYV. The DNA of the CDR3 is TGTGCCAGCTCCCGTAGCTCCGAAACCGAGCAGTACGTC.

The chain combines TRBV6-1 with TRBJ1-3; D is undetermined. Trimming took off 3 bases at V and 0 bases at J, with 6 bases between the two ends. CDR1 and CDR2 from the germline V gene are MNHNS and SASEGT. The CDR3 contains 14 residues. For the CDR3, the DNA is TGTGCCAGCAGTGACGGTCGCTCTGGAAACACCATATATTTT. Protein: CASSDGRSGNTIYF.

The chain is built from TRBV7-2 and TRBJ1-5; 7 positions match TRBD1. This CDR3 comprises 18 residues. The V gene's germline CDR1 is SGHTA and CDR2 FQGNSA. The ends lost 3 bases at V and 0 bases at J; junction bases unmatched: 11. This CDR3 reads CASSLDPGTAYSNQPQHF. The CDR3 region has the DNA TGTGCCAGCAGCTTGGACCCGGGGACAGCTTATAGCAATCAGCCCCAGCATTTT.

This clone was observed once. One junction end does not reproduce the germline sequence, and a read error may be involved. The chain has TRBV5-1 and TRBJ2-3; 11 bases align to TRBD2. Germline CDR1 SGHRS, CDR2 YFSETQ. The CDR3 runs 16 residues. The CDR3 region has the DNA TGCGCCAGCAGCTTGGCTCTAGCGGGGGGAATGGATATGCAGTATTTT. Translation gives CASSLALAGGMDMQYF. Complete variable domain (other parts from reference TRBV5-1 and TRBJ2-3): KAGVTQTPRYLIKTRGQQVTLSCSPISGHRSVSWYQQTPGQGLQFLFEYFSETQRNKGNFPGRFSGRQFSNSRSEMNVSTLELGDSALYLCASSLALAGGMDMQYFGPGTRLTVL.

The chain uses TRBV5-4 and TRBJ1-2; 9 nucleotides match TRBD1. Per the germline V gene, CDR1 is SGHNT and CDR2 is YYREEE (reference sequence). The CDR3 is 15 amino acids. V dropped 2 bases and J dropped 5; count of bases not matched to a gene: 7. The CDR3 is CASSLGQGTTYGYTF. The CDR3 DNA follows: TGTGCCAGCAGCTTAGGACAGGGGACGACATATGGCTACACCTTC.

The chain carries TRBV21-1 and TRBJ2-5. TRBV21-1 is termed a pseudogene. CDR3 length: 11 amino acids. The CDR3 DNA follows: TGTGCCAGCAGCAAGGGGGAGACCCAGTACTTC. It encodes CASSKGETQYF.

The chain joins TRBV7-2 to TRBJ1-5; D is ambiguous. The CDR3 runs 12 residues. V was shortened by 4 bases and J by 6 bases, with 7 bases between the two germline ends. Germline V gene sequence: CDR1 SGHTA, CDR2 FQGNSA. Here the CDR3 reads CASSSPGQPQHF. The CDR3 DNA reads as TGTGCCAGCAGCTCTCCGGGTCAGCCCCAGCATTTT.

V and J are TRBV2 and TRBJ1-3; no clear D. Trimming stripped 4 bases from V and 3 bases from J, with 4 bases between. CDR1 and CDR2 from the germline V gene are SNHLY and FYNNEI. The CDR3 is made up of 12 amino acids. The CDR3 DNA follows: TGTGCCAGCAGTGTGCTTGGAAACACCATATATTTT. It encodes CASSVLGNTIYF.

This clone has more than one count but fewer than ten. The chain has TRBV6-1 and TRBJ1-1, with TRBD1 matching 7 bases. The CDR3 length is 14 residues. V gave up 4 bases and J gave up 3 bases; unmatched junction bases: 5. The germline V gene has CDR1 MNHNS and CDR2 SASEGT. Here the CDR3 DNA reads TGTGCCAGCAGTGCCCTCACAGGGGACACTGAAGCTTTCTTT. Its translation: CASSALTGDTEAFF.

V gene TRBV11-3 combines with J gene TRBJ2-1, with a possible D match to TRBD1 (6 bases). The CDR3 sequence is 15 residues long. Germline values: CDR1 SGHNT, CDR2 YENEEA. The V and J ends lost 6 bases and 0 bases respectively, with 12 bases between them. CDR3 amino acids: CASSLRGGSYNEQFF. Written as DNA, the CDR3 is TGTGCCAGCAGTCTAAGAGGGGGCTCCTACAATGAGCAGTTCTTC.

This clone occurred once. V is TRBV11-3 and J is TRBJ2-7, with 10 bases aligning to TRBD1. The CDR3 totals 14 residues. Trimming at V came to 4 bases and at J to 3 bases, leaving 3 bases not matched to a gene. Germline V CDR1 and CDR2: SGHNT, YENEEA. In DNA, the CDR3 is TGTGCCAGCAGCTGCCGGACAGGGGGCTACGAGCAGTACGTC. As protein: CASSCRTGGYEQYV.

The gene calls are TRBV10-2 and TRBJ1-2, with a weak D call TRBD1 (6 bases). The V gene's germline CDR1 is WSHSY and CDR2 SAAADI. The CDR3 is made up of 15 amino acids. Between the trimmed V and J ends, which lost 7 bases and 4 bases, there was a span of 19 bases. CDR3 region: CASKDRGLFGYGYTF. In nucleotides, the CDR3 is TGCGCCAGCAAGGACAGAGGGCTATTTGGCTATGGCTACACCTTC.

The chain employs TRBV19 and TRBJ2-7, with 11 bases fitting TRBD1. Germline V gives CDR1 LNHDA, CDR2 SQIVND (reference sequence). This CDR3 spans 15 amino acids. With V trimmed by 4 bases and J by 4 bases, 6 bases remained unmatched. The CDR3: CASSKSRDRGYEQYF. CDR3 nucleotide sequence: TGTGCCAGTAGTAAATCCCGGGACAGGGGGTACGAGCAGTACTTC.

This clone has just one count. The chain has TRBV11-3 and TRBJ2-5; perhaps D is TRBD1 or TRBD2 (5 bases each). Trimming stripped 8 bases from V and 4 bases from J, with 17 bases between. The germline gives CDR1 SGHNT, CDR2 YENEEA. This CDR3 spans 14 amino acids. The CDR3 here is CASSLTGLGETQYF. The CDR3, as DNA: TGTGCCAGCTCCCTCACGGGGCTCGGAGAGACCCAGTACTTC.

The CDR3 bases are TGTGCCAGCAGCTATGCCGGACAGGGCTACGAGCAGTACTTC. Its translation is CASSYAGQGYEQYF. The rearrangement links TRBV7-9 to TRBJ2-7; 8 bases are shared with TRBD1. The CDR3 length is 14 residues. Germline V lookup: CDR1 SEHNR, CDR2 FQNEAQ (reference sequence). The V and J ends lost 4 bases and 3 bases, in that order; junction bases with no gene match: 5.

The chain joins TRBV7-2 to TRBJ1-5, with D possibly TRBD1 on 6 matching bases. V lost 1 base and J lost 2, with 12 bases in between. CDR1 is SGHTA, CDR2 FQGNSA, per germline. This CDR3 contains 16 residues. Here the CDR3 reads CASSLVGGPRNQPQHF. CDR3 coding DNA: TGTGCCAGCAGCTTAGTTGGGGGGCCCCGCAATCAGCCCCAGCATTTT.

The chain couples TRBV10-2 to TRBJ1-1; D not certain. Trimming took off 10 bases at V and 3 bases at J, with 15 bases between the two ends. The germline V gene encodes CDR1 WSHSY and CDR2 SAAADI. The CDR3 is 13 residues long. CDR3 nucleotide sequence: TGCGCCACCCGACGGGGTATCGACACTGAAGCTTTCTTT. Translating gives CATRRGIDTEAFF.

V usage is TRBV28 and J usage is TRBJ2-1; TRBD1 agrees at 8 bases. CDR1 is MDHEN, CDR2 SYDVKM, per germline. V shed 7 bases and J 7 bases; nucleotides not matched to a gene: 3. The CDR3 extends over 12 amino acids. Written as DNA, the CDR3 is TGTGCCAGCATGGACAGGGCTAATGAGCAGTTCTTC. Amino acids: CASMDRANEQFF.

This chain joins TRBV7-9 and TRBJ2-3; no clear D gene. Trimming shortened V by 5 bases and J by 0 bases, and 3 bases separated the two germline ends. This CDR3 contains 12 residues. CDR1 is SEHNR, CDR2 FQNEAQ, per germline (reference sequence). The CDR3 protein is CASSGSTDTQYF. The CDR3 nucleotides read TGTGCCAGCAGCGGGAGCACAGATACGCAGTATTTT.

The rearrangement uses TRBV5-8 and TRBJ1-5, with 7 nucleotides matching TRBD1. The J segment lost 3 bases and the V segment lost 5 bases, leaving 11 bases of the junction unmatched. This CDR3 region has 16 residues. Per the germline V gene, CDR1 is SGHTS and CDR2 is YDEGEE. The CDR3 loop reads CASSRPQGGVNQPQHF. The CDR3, as DNA: TGTGCCAGCAGTCGTCCTCAGGGGGGGGTCAATCAGCCCCAGCATTTT.

Only a few counts were recorded for this clone. As DNA, the CDR3 is TGTGCCAGCAGCTCCCGTCCAGCTAACTCTGGGGCCAACGTCCTGACTTTC. Protein sequence: CASSSRPANSGANVLTF. The J gene is TRBJ2-6, the V gene TRBV7-9, with D unclear. The CDR3 is 17 residues long. V was clipped by 4 bases and J by 0 bases, with 13 bases between them. CDR1 and CDR2 from the germline V gene are SEHNR and FQNEAQ (reference sequence).